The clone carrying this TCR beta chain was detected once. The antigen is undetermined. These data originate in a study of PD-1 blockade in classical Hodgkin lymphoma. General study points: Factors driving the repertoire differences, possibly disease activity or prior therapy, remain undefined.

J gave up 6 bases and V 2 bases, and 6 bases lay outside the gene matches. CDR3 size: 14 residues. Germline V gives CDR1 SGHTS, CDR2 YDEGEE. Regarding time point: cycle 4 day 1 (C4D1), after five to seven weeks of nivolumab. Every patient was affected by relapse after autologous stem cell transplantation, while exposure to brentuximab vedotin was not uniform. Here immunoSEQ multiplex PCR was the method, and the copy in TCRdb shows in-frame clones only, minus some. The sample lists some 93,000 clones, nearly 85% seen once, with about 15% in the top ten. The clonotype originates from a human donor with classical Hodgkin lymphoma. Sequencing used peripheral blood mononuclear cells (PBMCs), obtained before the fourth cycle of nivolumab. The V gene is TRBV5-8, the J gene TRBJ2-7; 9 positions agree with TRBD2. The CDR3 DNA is TGTGCCAGCAGCTTATTAGGCGGGAGGGGCGAGCAGTACTTC. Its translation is CASSLLGGRGEQYF.